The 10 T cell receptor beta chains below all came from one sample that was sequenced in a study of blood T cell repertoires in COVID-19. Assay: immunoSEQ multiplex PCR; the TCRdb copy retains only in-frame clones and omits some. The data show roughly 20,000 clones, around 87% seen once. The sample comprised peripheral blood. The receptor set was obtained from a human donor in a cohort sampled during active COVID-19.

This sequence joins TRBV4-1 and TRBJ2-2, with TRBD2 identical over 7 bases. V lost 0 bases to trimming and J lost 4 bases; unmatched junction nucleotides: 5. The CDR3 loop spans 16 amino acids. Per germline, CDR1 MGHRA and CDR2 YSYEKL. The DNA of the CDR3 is TGCGCCAGCAGCCAAGAACCCAGCGGGGCCACCGGGGAGCTGTTTTTT. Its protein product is CASSQEPSGATGELFF.

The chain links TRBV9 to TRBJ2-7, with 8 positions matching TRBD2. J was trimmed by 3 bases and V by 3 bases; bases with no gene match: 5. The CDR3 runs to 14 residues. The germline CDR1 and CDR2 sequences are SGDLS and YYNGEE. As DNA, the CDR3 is TGTGCCAGCAGCGCCGGGACTAGTCACTACGAGCAGTACTTC. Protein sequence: CASSAGTSHYEQYF.

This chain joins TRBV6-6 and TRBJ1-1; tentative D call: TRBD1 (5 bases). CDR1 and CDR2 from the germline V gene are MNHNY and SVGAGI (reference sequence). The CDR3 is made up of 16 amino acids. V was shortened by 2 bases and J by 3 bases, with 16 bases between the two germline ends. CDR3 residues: CASSYPVGQGYTEAFF. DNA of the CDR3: TGTGCCAGCAGTTACCCTGTAGGGCAGGGCTACACTGAAGCTTTCTTT.

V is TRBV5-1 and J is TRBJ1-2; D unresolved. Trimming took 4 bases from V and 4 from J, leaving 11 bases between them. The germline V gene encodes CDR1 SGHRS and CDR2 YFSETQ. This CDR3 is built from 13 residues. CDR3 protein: CASSPATPYGYTF. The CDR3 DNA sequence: TGCGCCAGCAGCCCGGCGACACCCTATGGCTACACCTTC.

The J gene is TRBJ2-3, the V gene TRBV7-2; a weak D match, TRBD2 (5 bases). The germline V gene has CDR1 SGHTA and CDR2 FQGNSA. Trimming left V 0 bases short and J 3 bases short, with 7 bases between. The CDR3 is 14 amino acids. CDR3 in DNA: TGTGCCAGCAGCTTAGCCCCGGGGACAGATACGCAGTATTTT. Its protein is CASSLAPGTDTQYF. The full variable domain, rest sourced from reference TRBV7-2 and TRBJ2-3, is GAGVSQSPSNKVTEKGKDVELRCDPISGHTALYWYRQSLGQGLEFLIYFQGNSAPDKSGLPSDRFSAERTGGSVSTLTIQRTQQEDSAVYLCASSLAPGTDTQYFGPGTRLTVL.

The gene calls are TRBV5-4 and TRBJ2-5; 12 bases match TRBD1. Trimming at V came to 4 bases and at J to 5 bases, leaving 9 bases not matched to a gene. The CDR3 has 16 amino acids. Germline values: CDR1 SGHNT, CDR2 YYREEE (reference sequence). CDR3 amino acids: CASSAPGTGGQETQYF. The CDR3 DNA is TGTGCCAGCAGCGCCCCCGGGACAGGGGGCCAGGAGACCCAGTACTTC.

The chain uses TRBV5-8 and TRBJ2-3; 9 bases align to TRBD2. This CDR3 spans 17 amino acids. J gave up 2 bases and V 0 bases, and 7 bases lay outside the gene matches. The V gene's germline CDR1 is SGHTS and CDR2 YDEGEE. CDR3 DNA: TGTGCCAGCAGCTTGGGGCTAGCGGGAATGCTCACAGATACGCAGTATTTT. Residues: CASSLGLAGMLTDTQYF.

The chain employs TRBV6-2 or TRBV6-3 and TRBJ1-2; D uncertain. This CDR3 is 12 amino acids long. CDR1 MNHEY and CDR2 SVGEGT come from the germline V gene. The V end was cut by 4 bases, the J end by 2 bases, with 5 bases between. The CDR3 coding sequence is TGTGCCAGCAGTTCTCAGAACTATGGCTACACCTTC. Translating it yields CASSSQNYGYTF.

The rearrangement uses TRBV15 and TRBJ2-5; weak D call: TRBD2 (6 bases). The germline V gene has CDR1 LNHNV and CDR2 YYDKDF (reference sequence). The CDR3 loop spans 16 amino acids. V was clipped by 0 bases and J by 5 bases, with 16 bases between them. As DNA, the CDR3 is TGTGCCACCAGCAGAGATCGGCCGACGGCGGGGGAGACCCAGTACTTC. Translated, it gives CATSRDRPTAGETQYF.

DNA for the CDR3: TGTGCCAGTACACAGGGGGATCAGCCCCAGCATTTT. As protein: CASTQGDQPQHF. The V call is TRBV6-5, the J call TRBJ1-5; 8 nucleotides agree with TRBD1. The germline V gene has CDR1 MNHEY and CDR2 SVGAGI. V lost 9 bases to trimming and J lost 5 bases; unmatched junction nucleotides: 3. CDR3 length: 12 residues.